This T cell receptor beta chain was sequenced for a study of technical replicates of blood from several donors. Germline CDR1 MNHNS, CDR2 SASEGT. The CDR3 is 15 amino acids. V lost 2 bases, J lost 4 bases, and 5 bases stayed unmatched. TCRdb keeps only in-frame clones here, not all; method: immunoSEQ multiplex PCR. This table has fewer than 45,000 clones, about 96% appearing once. This chain joins TRBV6-1 and TRBJ1-1; TRBD1 aligns across 9 bases. Sequencing was performed on T cells isolated from PBMCs. The clonotype was recovered from a human donor in good health. CDR3 region: CASSEYWDRVTEAFF. CDR3 coding DNA: TGTGCCAGCAGTGAATATTGGGACAGGGTCACTGAAGCTTTCTTT.